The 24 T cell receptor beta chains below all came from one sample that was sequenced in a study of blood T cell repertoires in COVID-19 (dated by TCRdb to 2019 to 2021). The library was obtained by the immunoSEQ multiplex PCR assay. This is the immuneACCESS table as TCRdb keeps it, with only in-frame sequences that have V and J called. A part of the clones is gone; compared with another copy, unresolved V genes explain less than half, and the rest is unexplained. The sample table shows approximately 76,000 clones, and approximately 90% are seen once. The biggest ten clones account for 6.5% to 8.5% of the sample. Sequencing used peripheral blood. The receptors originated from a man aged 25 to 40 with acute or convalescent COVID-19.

The CDR3 protein is CASSPGQILAGDRNEQFF. The CDR3 DNA reads as TGTGCCAGCAGCCCAGGACAGATACTAGCGGGAGATCGGAATGAGCAGTTCTTC. The chain combines TRBV5-8 with TRBJ2-1; TRBD2 agrees at 11 bases. CDR3 length equals 18 residues. V dropped 4 bases and J dropped 7; count of bases not matched to a gene: 16. Per the germline V gene, CDR1 is SGHTS and CDR2 is YDEGEE.

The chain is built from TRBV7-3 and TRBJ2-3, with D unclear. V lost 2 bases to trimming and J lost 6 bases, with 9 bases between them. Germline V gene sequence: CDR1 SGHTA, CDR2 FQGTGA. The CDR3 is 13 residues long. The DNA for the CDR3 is TGTGCCAGCAGCTTAGGCCGTCAGGATACGCAGTATTTT. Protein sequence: CASSLGRQDTQYF.

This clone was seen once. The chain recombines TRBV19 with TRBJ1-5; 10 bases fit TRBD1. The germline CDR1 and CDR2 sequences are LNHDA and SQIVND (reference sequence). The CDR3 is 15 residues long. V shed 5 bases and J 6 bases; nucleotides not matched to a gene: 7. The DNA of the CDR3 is TGTGCCAGTAGTTCCGGGACAGGGGTAGTTCAGCCCCAGCATTTT. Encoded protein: CASSSGTGVVQPQHF.

CDR3 protein: CASSSSLMYETQYF. The CDR3 DNA sequence: TGCGCCAGCAGCTCTAGCTTAATGTACGAGACCCAGTACTTC. The V call is TRBV5-1, the J call TRBJ2-5; perhaps TRBD2 as D (5 bases). CDR1 is SGHRS, CDR2 YFSETQ, per germline. This CDR3 region has 14 residues. Trimming shortened V by 3 bases and J by 5 bases, and 14 bases separated the two germline ends.

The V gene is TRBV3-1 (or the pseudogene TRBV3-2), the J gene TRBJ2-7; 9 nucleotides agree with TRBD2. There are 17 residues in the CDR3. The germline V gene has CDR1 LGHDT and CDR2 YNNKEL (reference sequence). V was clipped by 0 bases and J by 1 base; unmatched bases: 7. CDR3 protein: CASSQEGAGGGSYEQYF. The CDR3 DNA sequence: TGTGCCAGCAGCCAAGAGGGAGCGGGAGGAGGGTCCTACGAGCAGTACTTC.

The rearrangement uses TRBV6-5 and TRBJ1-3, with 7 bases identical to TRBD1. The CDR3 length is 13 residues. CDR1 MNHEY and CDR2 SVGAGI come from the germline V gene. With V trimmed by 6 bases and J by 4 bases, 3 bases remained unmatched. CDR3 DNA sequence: TGTGCCAGCAGAGACAGGGCCGGAAACACCATATATTTT. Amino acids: CASRDRAGNTIYF.

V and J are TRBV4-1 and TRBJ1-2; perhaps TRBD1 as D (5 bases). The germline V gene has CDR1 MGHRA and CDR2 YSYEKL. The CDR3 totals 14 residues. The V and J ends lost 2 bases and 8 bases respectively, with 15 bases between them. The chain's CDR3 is CASSQLGQAWGYTF. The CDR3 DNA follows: TGCGCCAGCAGCCAATTGGGGCAGGCCTGGGGCTACACCTTC.

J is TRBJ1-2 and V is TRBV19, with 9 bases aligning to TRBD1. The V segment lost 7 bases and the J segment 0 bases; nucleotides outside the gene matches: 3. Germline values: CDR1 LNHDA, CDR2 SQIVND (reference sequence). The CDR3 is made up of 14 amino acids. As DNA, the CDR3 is TGTGCCAGTACCCGGACAGGGGCTAACTATGGCTACACCTTC. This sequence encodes CASTRTGANYGYTF. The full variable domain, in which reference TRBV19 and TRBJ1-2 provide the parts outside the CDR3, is DGGITQSPKYLFRKEGQNVTLSCEQNLNHDAMYWYRQDPGQGLRLIYYSQIVNDFQKGDIAEGYSVSREKKESFPLTVTSAQKNPTAFYLCASTRTGANYGYTFGSGTRLTVV.

The CDR3, as DNA: TGTGCCAGTAGTATTAAGGGGACTTCCACTGAAGCTTTCTTT. It yields the protein CASSIKGTSTEAFF. The V gene is TRBV19, the J gene TRBJ1-1; D is possibly TRBD1 (5 bases). This CDR3 region has 14 residues. Looked up from germline, CDR1 is LNHDA and CDR2 is SQIVND (reference sequence). V lost 3 bases to trimming and J lost 4 bases, with 12 bases between them. Complete variable domain (other parts from reference TRBV19 and TRBJ1-1): DGGITQSPKYLFRKEGQNVTLSCEQNLNHDAMYWYRQDPGQGLRLIYYSQIVNDFQKGDIAEGYSVSREKKESFPLTVTSAQKNPTAFYLCASSIKGTSTEAFFGQGTRLTVV.

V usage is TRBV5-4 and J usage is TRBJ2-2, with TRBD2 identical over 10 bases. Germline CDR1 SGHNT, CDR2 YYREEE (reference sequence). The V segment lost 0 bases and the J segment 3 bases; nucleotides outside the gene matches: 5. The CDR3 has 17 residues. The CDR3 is CASSLASGRADTGELFF. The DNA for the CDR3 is TGTGCCAGCAGCTTGGCGAGCGGGAGGGCCGACACCGGGGAGCTGTTTTTT.

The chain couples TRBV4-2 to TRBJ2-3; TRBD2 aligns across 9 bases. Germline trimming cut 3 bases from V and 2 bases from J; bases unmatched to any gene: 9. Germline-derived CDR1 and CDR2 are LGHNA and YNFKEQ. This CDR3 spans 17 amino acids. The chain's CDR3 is CASSQEGLAGTTDTQYF. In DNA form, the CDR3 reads TGTGCCAGCAGCCAGGAAGGGCTAGCGGGGACCACAGATACGCAGTATTTT.

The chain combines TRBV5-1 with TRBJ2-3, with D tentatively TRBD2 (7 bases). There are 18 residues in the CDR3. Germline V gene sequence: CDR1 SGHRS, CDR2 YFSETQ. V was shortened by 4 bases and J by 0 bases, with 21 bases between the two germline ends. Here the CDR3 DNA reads TGCGCCAGCAGCCTACGGGGGGCGGGCACCTCTAGCACAGATACGCAGTATTTT. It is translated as CASSLRGAGTSSTDTQYF.

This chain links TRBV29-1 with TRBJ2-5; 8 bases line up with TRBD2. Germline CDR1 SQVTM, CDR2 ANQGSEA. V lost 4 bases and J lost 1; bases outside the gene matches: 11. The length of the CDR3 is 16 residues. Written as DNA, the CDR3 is TGCAGCGTTGCGGGAGGGGCGTCGGGCCGCCAAGAGACCCAGTACTTC. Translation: CSVAGGASGRQETQYF.

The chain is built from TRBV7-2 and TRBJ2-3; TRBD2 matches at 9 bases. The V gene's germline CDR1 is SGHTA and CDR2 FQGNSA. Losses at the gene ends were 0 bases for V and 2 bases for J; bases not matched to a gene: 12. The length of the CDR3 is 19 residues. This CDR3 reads CASSLALRPGTSFTDTQYF. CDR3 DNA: TGTGCCAGCAGCTTAGCGTTACGGCCCGGGACTAGCTTCACAGATACGCAGTATTTT. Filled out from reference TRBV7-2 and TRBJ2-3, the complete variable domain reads GAGVSQSPSNKVTEKGKDVELRCDPISGHTALYWYRQSLGQGLEFLIYFQGNSAPDKSGLPSDRFSAERTGGSVSTLTIQRTQQEDSAVYLCASSLALRPGTSFTDTQYFGPGTRLTVL.

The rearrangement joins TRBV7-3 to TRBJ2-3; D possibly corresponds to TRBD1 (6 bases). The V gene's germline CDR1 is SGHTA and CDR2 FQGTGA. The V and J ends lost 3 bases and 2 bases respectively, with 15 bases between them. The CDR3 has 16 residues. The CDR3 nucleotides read TGTGCCAGCAGCTTGGGGGCTTCGGGTCCCACAGATACGCAGTATTTT. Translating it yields CASSLGASGPTDTQYF.

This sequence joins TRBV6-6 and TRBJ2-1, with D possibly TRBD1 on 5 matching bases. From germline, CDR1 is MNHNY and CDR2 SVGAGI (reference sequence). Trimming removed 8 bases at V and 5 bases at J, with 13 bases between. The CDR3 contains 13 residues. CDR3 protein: CASGEQVNNEQFF. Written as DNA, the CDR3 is TGTGCCAGCGGGGAACAGGTTAACAATGAGCAGTTCTTC.

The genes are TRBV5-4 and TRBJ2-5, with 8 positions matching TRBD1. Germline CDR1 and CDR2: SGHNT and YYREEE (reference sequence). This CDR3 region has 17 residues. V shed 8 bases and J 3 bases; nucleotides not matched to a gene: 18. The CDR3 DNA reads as TGTGCCAGACCTACAGGGGGTCGCAATGCCTCGAAAGAGACCCAGTACTTC. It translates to CARPTGGRNASKETQYF. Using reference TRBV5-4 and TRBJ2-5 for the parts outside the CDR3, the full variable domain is ETGVTQSPTHLIKTRGQQVTLRCSSQSGHNTVSWYQQALGQGPQFIFQYYREEENGRGNFPPRFSGLQFPNYSSELNVNALELDDSALYLCARPTGGRNASKETQYFGPGTRLLVL.

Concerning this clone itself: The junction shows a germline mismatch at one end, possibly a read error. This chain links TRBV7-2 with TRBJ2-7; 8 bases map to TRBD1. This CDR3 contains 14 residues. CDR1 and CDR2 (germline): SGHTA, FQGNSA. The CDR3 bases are TGTGCCAGCAGCTCCCGACAGGGGCCCTACGGGCAGTACTTC. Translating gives CASSSRQGPYGQYF.

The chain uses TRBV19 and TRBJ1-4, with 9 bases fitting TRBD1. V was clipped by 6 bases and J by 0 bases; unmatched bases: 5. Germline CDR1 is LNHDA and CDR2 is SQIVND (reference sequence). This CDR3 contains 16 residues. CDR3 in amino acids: CASRGQGKATNEKLFF. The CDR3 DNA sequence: TGTGCCAGTAGAGGACAGGGGAAAGCAACTAATGAAAAACTGTTTTTT.

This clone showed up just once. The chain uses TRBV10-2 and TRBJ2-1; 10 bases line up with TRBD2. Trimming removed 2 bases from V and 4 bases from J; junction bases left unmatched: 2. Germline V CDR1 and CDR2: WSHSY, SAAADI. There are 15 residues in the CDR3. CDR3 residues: CASSERTSGYNEQFF. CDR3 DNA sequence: TGCGCCAGCAGTGAGAGGACTAGCGGATACAATGAGCAGTTCTTC.

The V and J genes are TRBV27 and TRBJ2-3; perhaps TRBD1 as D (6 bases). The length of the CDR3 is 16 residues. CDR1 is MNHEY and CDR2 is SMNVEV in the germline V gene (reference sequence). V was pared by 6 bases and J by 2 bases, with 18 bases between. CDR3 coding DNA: TGTGCCAGCAGCCGAAGGGGGTTATGGGACACAGATACGCAGTATTTT. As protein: CASSRRGLWDTDTQYF.

Here the CDR3 reads CASSGLAGGPLGQYF. The CDR3 nucleotides read TGTGCCAGCTCGGGACTAGCGGGAGGGCCGTTAGGGCAGTACTTC. The genes are TRBV2 and TRBJ2-7, with 16 bases identical to TRBD2. The CDR3 runs to 15 residues. V was clipped by 8 bases and J by 9 bases; unmatched bases: 10. Germline CDR1 reads SNHLY; CDR2 reads FYNNEI.

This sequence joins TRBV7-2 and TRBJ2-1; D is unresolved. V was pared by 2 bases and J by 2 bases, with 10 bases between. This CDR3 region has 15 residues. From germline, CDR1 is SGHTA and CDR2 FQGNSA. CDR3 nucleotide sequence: TGTGCCAGCAGCTTAATGTCCACAGCCTACAATGAGCAGTTCTTC. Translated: CASSLMSTAYNEQFF.

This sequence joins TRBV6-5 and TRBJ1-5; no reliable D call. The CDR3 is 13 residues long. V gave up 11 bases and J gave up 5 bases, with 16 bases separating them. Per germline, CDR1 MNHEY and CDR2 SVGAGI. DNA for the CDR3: TGTGCCTCGACAAGGCTGATAGATCAGCCCCAGCATTTT. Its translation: CASTRLIDQPQHF.